This TCR beta chain came from a study of Graves' ophthalmopathy and Graves' hyperthyroidism. Study details: Peripheral blood was collected at initial diagnosis, before any treatment. Findings of the study overall: Most thyroid clonotypes expanded beyond 0.001 frequency were also found in blood.

The V gene's germline CDR1 is PRHDT and CDR2 FYEKMQ (reference sequence). V dropped 2 bases and J dropped 10 bases, with 9 bases sitting between them. The CDR3 runs to 13 residues. Amplification of TCR beta CDR3 regions used RNA transcripts. The authors performed first-round RT-PCR with HTBI primers and then a second-round multiplex PCR. TCRdb fed the multiplex PCR reads into MiXCR, producing one record per CDR3 protein. Among about 620,000 distinct CDR3 sequences listed, roughly 20% were seen once. This clonotype was seen repeatedly, ten times or more. The antigen remains undetermined. None of the included patients had other autoimmune diseases, uncontrolled infections, pregnancy or lactation, as these led to exclusion. Someone took the PBMCs out of more than 9 ml of fresh peripheral blood.

The chain is built from TRBV13 and TRBJ1-6; a possible D gene is TRBD1 (6 bases). The specimen sequenced was peripheral blood. The TCR comes from a woman younger than 30 with stable Graves' hyperthyroidism. Some clones in this sample may be carry-over from other donors' samples. DNA for the CDR3: TGTGCCAGCAGCTTACGACAGGACTCACCCCTCCACTTT. Encoded protein: CASSLRQDSPLHF.